This T cell receptor (beta chain) is from a study of blood T cells in healthy people across ages. There are a few counts of this clonotype. Germline V CDR1 and CDR2: SGHTA, FQGNSA. Trimming took 0 bases from V and 1 from J, leaving 9 bases between them. This CDR3 is built from 15 residues. With a J-beta primer mix and a sample-barcoded 5' primer, a second PCR ran about 6 to 11 cycles. TCRdb itself ran the 5' RACE reads through MiXCR, one entry per CDR3 protein. This table has fewer than 1,000,000 distinct CDR3 sequences, more than 35% appearing once. The receptor comes from a man older than 75 in good health. V is TRBV7-2 and J is TRBJ2-5; possibly TRBD1 or TRBD2 for D (5 bases each). The sequencing input was blood. The CDR3 sequence: CASSLALGTQETQYF. CDR3 sequence (DNA): TGTGCCAGCAGCTTAGCGCTGGGGACCCAAGAGACCCAGTACTTC.